These 17 T cell receptor beta chains came from one sample sequenced in a study of blood T cells in healthy people across ages. Using a J-beta primer mix together with a sample-barcoded 5' primer, a second PCR was run for about 7 to 12 cycles. Each CDR3 protein gets one entry after TCRdb re-called the 5' RACE reads with MiXCR. The sample lists 1.2 million to 1.5 million distinct CDR3 sequences, 35% to 45% occurring once. What was sequenced was blood. All receptors derive from a woman aged 18-30 years in good health.

The chain links TRBV4-1 to TRBJ1-1; no reliable D call. V lost 0 bases and J 9 bases, leaving 11 bases between the germline ends. The CDR3 sequence is 13 residues long. Germline CDR1 MGHRA, CDR2 YSYEKL. CDR3 loop: CASSQDERRQAFF. CDR3 coding DNA: TGCGCCAGCAGCCAAGATGAGCGACGGCAAGCTTTCTTT.

This chain uses TRBV27 with TRBJ1-1, with 7 bases identical to TRBD1. The CDR3 runs 14 residues. Trimming took 4 bases from V and 6 from J; bases not matched to a gene: 8. Germline V gene data show CDR1 as MNHEY and CDR2 as SMNVEV (reference sequence). The CDR3 here is CASSWDSLYSEAFF. The DNA for the CDR3 is TGTGCCAGCAGTTGGGACAGCTTGTATTCTGAAGCTTTCTTT.

This clonotype was observed a few times. The rearrangement joins TRBV7-9 to TRBJ2-7; 7 bases agree with TRBD2. This CDR3 region has 15 residues. The junction had 5 bases not matched to a gene; V was cut back by 3 bases and J by 0 bases. Germline values: CDR1 SEHNR, CDR2 FQNEAQ (reference sequence). This chain's CDR3 is CASSFEGGSSYEQYF. CDR3 DNA sequence: TGTGCCAGCAGCTTCGAGGGAGGGAGCTCCTACGAGCAGTACTTC.

This chain uses TRBV3-1 with TRBJ1-4; D unclear. Germline-derived CDR1 and CDR2 are LGHDT and YNNKEL (reference sequence). The germline V and J ends were trimmed by 0 bases and 4 bases, with 9 bases remaining between them. The CDR3 covers 15 residues. DNA for the CDR3: TGTGCCAGCAGCCAAGATCCGGGATTTAATGAAAAACTGTTTTTT. Amino acids: CASSQDPGFNEKLFF.

The rearrangement links TRBV5-1 to TRBJ2-7; D ambiguous. The CDR3 consists of 15 residues. The V and J ends lost 3 bases and 2 bases respectively, with 15 bases between them. The germline CDR1 and CDR2 sequences are SGHRS and YFSETQ. The CDR3 reads CASSSGPQTTYEQYF. In nucleotides, the CDR3 is TGCGCCAGCAGCTCTGGACCGCAAACTACCTACGAGCAGTACTTC.

This rearrangement joins TRBV15 to TRBJ1-2; D possibly corresponds to TRBD1 (6 bases). Germline V lookup: CDR1 LNHNV, CDR2 YYDKDF (reference sequence). V was clipped by 0 bases and J by 5 bases, with 22 bases between them. The CDR3 extends over 18 amino acids. The CDR3 sequence: CATSRDWTGGDGKYGYTF. The CDR3 region has the DNA TGTGCCACCAGCAGAGACTGGACGGGGGGCGATGGGAAATATGGCTACACCTTC.

The V gene is TRBV29-1, the J gene TRBJ2-7; no reliable D call. Trimming shortened V by 0 bases and J by 4 bases, and 7 bases separated the two germline ends. CDR3 size: 12 residues. The V gene's germline CDR1 is SQVTM and CDR2 ANQGSEA. The CDR3 here is CSVEDDTYEQYF. CDR3 bases: TGCAGCGTTGAAGACGACACTTACGAGCAGTACTTC.

This clonotype was counted a few times. CDR3 nucleotides: TGTGCCAGCCCCGATAATGAAGGGGACGGCTACACCTTC. Translated, it gives CASPDNEGDGYTF. The chain has TRBV7-9 and TRBJ1-2; perhaps TRBD1 as D (5 bases). V lost 8 bases to trimming and J lost 8 bases, with 18 bases between them. CDR3 size: 13 residues. The germline V gene has CDR1 SEHNR and CDR2 FQNEAQ (reference sequence).

The chain joins TRBV7-2 to TRBJ2-1; D could derive from TRBD1 or TRBD2 (6 bases each). CDR1 is SGHTA and CDR2 is FQGNSA in the germline V gene. The CDR3 has 15 amino acids. V was pared by 5 bases and J by 3 bases, with 14 bases between. This chain's CDR3 is CASSPDGGFYNEQFF. Written as DNA, the CDR3 is TGTGCCAGCAGCCCCGACGGGGGCTTCTACAATGAGCAGTTCTTC.

The rearrangement joins TRBV4-1 to TRBJ1-1; a possible D gene is TRBD1 (5 bases). Trimming removed 3 bases from V and 0 bases from J, with 8 bases in between. The CDR3 runs to 14 residues. Germline CDR1 and CDR2: MGHRA and YSYEKL. This chain's CDR3 is CASSHSGLNTEAFF. CDR3 bases: TGCGCCAGCAGCCACTCAGGGCTGAACACTGAAGCTTTCTTT.

This clonotype was seen a few times. The chain joins TRBV3-1 to TRBJ2-1; 11 positions match TRBD2. The V and J ends lost 2 bases and 5 bases, in that order; junction bases with no gene match: 5. Germline CDR1 LGHDT, CDR2 YNNKEL (reference sequence). The CDR3 spans 16 residues. The CDR3 loop is CASSQRLAGTHNEQFF. The CDR3 nucleotides read TGTGCCAGCAGCCAACGACTAGCGGGAACCCACAATGAGCAGTTCTTC.

The sample holds a few counts of this clonotype. J is TRBJ1-1 and V is TRBV21-1; no DNA check was done on the table's D call, TRBD1. TRBV21-1 is flagged as a pseudogene. This CDR3 has 16 residues. The CDR3 sequence is CASSLLAGDRGTEAFF. CDR3 DNA: TGTGCCAGCAGCCTCCTGGCCGGGGACCGCGGGACTGAAGCTTTCTTT.

The J gene is TRBJ2-1, the V gene TRBV14; TRBD2 agrees at 7 bases. The V gene's germline CDR1 is SGHDN and CDR2 FVKESK. V gave up 1 base and J gave up 10 bases; unmatched junction bases: 13. The CDR3 contains 16 residues. In nucleotides, the CDR3 is TGTGCCAGCAGCCAAGGAGGGAGGGACCCATTAGGGGAGCAGTTCTTC. Amino acids: CASSQGGRDPLGEQFF.

The chain recombines TRBV20-1 with TRBJ2-5, with unresolved D. The CDR3 sequence is 13 residues long. Germline CDR1 DFQATT, CDR2 SNEGSKA (reference sequence). V lost 3 bases and J lost 1, with 9 bases in between. CDR3 sequence: CSASSTAQETQYF. For the CDR3, the DNA is TGCAGTGCTAGTTCGACGGCCCAAGAGACCCAGTACTTC.

CDR3 residues: CASSQGRLAGADTQYF. In DNA form, the CDR3 reads TGTGCCAGCAGCCAAGGTAGGCTAGCGGGAGCAGATACGCAGTATTTT. The chain has TRBV3-1 and TRBJ2-3; the match to TRBD2 covers 10 bases. Germline V gene sequence: CDR1 LGHDT, CDR2 YNNKEL (reference sequence). Trimming removed 1 base from V and 4 bases from J; junction bases left unmatched: 5. This CDR3 is 16 amino acids long.

This clonotype has at least ten counts. V gene TRBV29-1 combines with J gene TRBJ2-3, with a tentative D call TRBD2 (8 bases). CDR3 length: 11 residues. Looked up from germline, CDR1 is SQVTM and CDR2 is ANQGSEA. CDR3 in amino acids: CPGGGRDTQYF. As DNA, the CDR3 is TGCCCGGGAGGGGGCAGAGATACGCAGTATTTT.

With regard to this clonotype: A much larger clonotype is one base distant, so this may be a read error. The V call is TRBV7-2, the J call TRBJ2-5, with 11 bases lining up with TRBD2. This CDR3 is built from 17 residues. Germline CDR1 SGHTA, CDR2 FQGNSA. V shed 0 bases, J shed 11 bases, and the junction held 14 bases outside the gene matches. CDR3 loop: CASSLASGRALKNSQYF. CDR3 coding DNA: TGTGCCAGCAGCTTAGCTAGCGGGAGGGCCCTCAAAAACAGTCAGTACTTC.